The next 30 T cell receptor beta chains were all read from a single sample in a study of T cells expressing NK-cell markers. TCRdb reprocessed the 5' RACE reads and stores each CDR3 protein as one record, lacking DNA. The sample data list roughly 110,000 distinct CDR3 sequences. Material: blood T cells: a sorted CD56 or NKG2C T cell subset, CD4+ or CD8+ T cells, or bulk PBMC T cells (not recorded which). The receptor set was obtained from a woman between 18 and 75 years old in good health.

By frequency, this clonotype is medium-sized (0.01 to 0.1%). This chain joins TRBV7-8 and TRBJ2-2; TCRdb picks TRBD2, but there is no DNA to check that call. In germline, CDR1 is SGHVS, CDR2 FQNEAQ. The CDR3 totals 17 residues. This CDR3 is CASSPKPRGLATGELFF.

V gene TRBV3-1 combines with J gene TRBJ2-3; TCRdb indicates TRBD2, and absent DNA this call remains unverified. The CDR3 sequence is 18 residues long. Per the germline V gene, CDR1 is LGHDT and CDR2 is YNNKEL (reference sequence). CDR3 sequence reads: CASSPRTSGRMPTDTQYF.

The chain's CDR3 is CASSLGQAGARTEAFF. The chain is built from TRBV7-9 and TRBJ1-1; there is no DNA to check the TCRdb D call of TRBD1. The CDR3 sequence is 16 residues long. CDR1 SEHNR and CDR2 FQNEAQ come from the germline V gene (reference sequence).

The chain is built from TRBV6-2 or TRBV6-3 and TRBJ2-2; TCRdb proposes TRBD2, but this gene call is untestable without DNA. From germline, CDR1 is MNHEY and CDR2 SVGEGT. The length of the CDR3 is 15 residues. CDR3: CASSWTSRDTGELFF.

The J gene is TRBJ1-6, the V gene TRBV4-3; TCRdb's D gene call, TRBD1, goes unchecked for lack of DNA. This CDR3 contains 14 residues. Germline-derived CDR1 and CDR2 are LGHNA and YSLEER. The CDR3 loop is CASSQDRGYSPLHF.

The V gene is TRBV7-9, the J gene TRBJ1-4; TCRdb reports TRBD1, a call that lacks DNA to check it against. Germline V lookup: CDR1 SEHNR, CDR2 FQNEAQ (reference sequence). CDR3 length equals 16 residues. CDR3 amino acids: CASSPLGAATNEKLFF.

This chain uses TRBV29-1 with TRBJ2-2; TCRdb outputs TRBD1, but without DNA this stays unchecked. Germline V gene data show CDR1 as SQVTM and CDR2 as ANQGSEA. This CDR3 has 13 residues. This CDR3 is CSVRRENTGELFF.

The chain joins TRBV12-3 or TRBV12-4 to TRBJ1-5; the D gene TCRdb calls, TRBD1, cannot be checked with no DNA. The CDR3 extends over 13 amino acids. This CDR3 reads CASRDRVGQPQHF.

CDR3 in amino acids: CASSIGTGDPYEQYF. The chain has TRBV9 and TRBJ2-7; TCRdb's D call of TRBD1 is untestable without DNA. The CDR3 length is 15 residues. The germline CDR1 and CDR2 sequences are SGDLS and YYNGEE. The full variable domain, completed using reference TRBV9 and TRBJ2-7, is DSGVTQTPKHLITATGQRVTLRCSPRSGDLSVYWYQQSLDQGLQFLIQYYNGEERAKGNILERFSAQQFPDLHSELNLSSLELGDSALYFCASSIGTGDPYEQYFGPGTRLTVT.

This chain links TRBV5-4 with TRBJ2-1; TCRdb selects TRBD1, and the lack of DNA leaves this call unchecked. The CDR3 sequence is 15 residues long. In germline, CDR1 is SGHNT, CDR2 YYREEE (reference sequence). CDR3 in amino acids: CASSRDVGSYNEQFF.

The rearrangement links TRBV12-3 or TRBV12-4 to TRBJ2-1. The CDR3 covers 12 residues. The CDR3 spells CASSFGGHEQFF.

The gene calls are TRBV4-2 and TRBJ2-2. The CDR3 has 15 amino acids. In germline, CDR1 is LGHNA, CDR2 YNFKEQ. The CDR3 loop is CASSQEIGGAGELFF.

The rearrangement links TRBV5-6 to TRBJ2-3; with no DNA, the TCRdb D assignment of TRBD2 cannot be verified. Germline V CDR1 and CDR2: SGHDT, YYEEEE. The CDR3 is 15 residues long. The CDR3 is CASSPSREGTDTQYF.

The V gene is TRBV6-5, the J gene TRBJ2-1. In germline, CDR1 is MNHEY, CDR2 SVGAGI. This CDR3 comprises 15 residues. CDR3 amino acids: CASSYHGSSYNEQFF.

The rearrangement links TRBV2 to TRBJ2-1; TCRdb's D call, TRBD1, is unchecked because there is no DNA. This CDR3 spans 14 amino acids. Germline assignment: CDR1 SNHLY and CDR2 FYNNEI. The CDR3 is CASTTGQAGNEQFF. Full variable domain (missing parts from reference TRBV2 and TRBJ2-1): EPEVTQTPSHQVTQMGQEVILRCVPISNHLYFYWYRQILGQKVEFLVSFYNNEISEKSEIFDDQFSVERPDGSNFTLKIRSTKLEDSAMYFCASTTGQAGNEQFFGPGTRLTVL.

The chain combines TRBV7-9 with TRBJ1-1; without DNA, the TCRdb call of TRBD1 cannot be checked. Germline values: CDR1 SEHNR, CDR2 FQNEAQ (reference sequence). There are 16 residues in the CDR3. The CDR3 spells CASSLPVGTANTEAFF.

The chain carries TRBV7-9 and TRBJ2-2; TCRdb's D call of TRBD1 is untestable without DNA. From germline, CDR1 is SEHNR and CDR2 FQNEAQ (reference sequence). The CDR3 contains 15 residues. CDR3 sequence: CASSVGQGNTGELFF.

The V and J genes are TRBV5-6 and TRBJ2-3. Germline CDR1 reads SGHDT; CDR2 reads YYEEEE. The CDR3 extends over 11 amino acids. The CDR3 sequence is CASSSTDTQYF.

The chain couples TRBV19 to TRBJ2-1; TCRdb designates TRBD2, a call that cannot be tested without DNA. The germline V gene has CDR1 LNHDA and CDR2 SQIVND (reference sequence). This CDR3 has 16 amino acids. CDR3 region: CASSPLMGEDYNEQFF. The whole variable domain, filled in from reference TRBV19 and TRBJ2-1, reads DGGITQSPKYLFRKEGQNVTLSCEQNLNHDAMYWYRQDPGQGLRLIYYSQIVNDFQKGDIAEGYSVSREKKESFPLTVTSAQKNPTAFYLCASSPLMGEDYNEQFFGPGTRLTVL.

This chain connects TRBV7-6 to TRBJ1-5; TCRdb calls TRBD1, which cannot be checked without DNA. Germline V gives CDR1 SGHVS, CDR2 FNYEAQ. The CDR3 is made up of 15 amino acids. The CDR3 is CASSLGTGGIQPQHF.

V usage is TRBV7-6 and J usage is TRBJ2-1; TCRdb's D call, TRBD1, is unchecked because there is no DNA. The V gene's germline CDR1 is SGHVS and CDR2 FNYEAQ. This CDR3 is built from 14 residues. The CDR3 reads CASSPGDRYNEQFF.

The V gene is TRBV13, the J gene TRBJ2-7; TCRdb's D call of TRBD2 is untestable without DNA. Germline loops: CDR1 PRHDT, CDR2 FYEKMQ (reference sequence). The CDR3 consists of 15 residues. The CDR3 is CASSPRSRNIYEQYF.

The rearrangement joins TRBV6-4 to TRBJ2-1. The CDR3 covers 13 residues. Germline CDR1 reads MRHNA; CDR2 reads SNTAGT. The CDR3 sequence: CASSERLNNEQFF.

This chain uses TRBV29-1 with TRBJ2-2. Per germline, CDR1 SQVTM and CDR2 ANQGSEA. The CDR3 covers 13 residues. CDR3 residues: CSVAGRDTGELFF.

V and J are TRBV10-3 and TRBJ2-2; TCRdb's assignment of TRBD1 cannot be checked, as there is no DNA. CDR1 and CDR2 (germline): ENHRY, SYGVKD. The CDR3 is 15 amino acids. The CDR3 sequence: CAISGTGPNTGELFF.

This chain uses TRBV29-1 with TRBJ2-2; the TRBD1 assignment by TCRdb is unverifiable without DNA. CDR3 length: 13 amino acids. Germline V gene lookup returns CDR1 SQVTM and CDR2 ANQGSEA. Here the CDR3 reads CSVTTGYTGELFF.

The chain recombines TRBV20-1 with TRBJ2-7. Germline V gene sequence: CDR1 DFQATT, CDR2 SNEGSKA (reference sequence). The CDR3 has 13 amino acids. The CDR3 reads CSARAGGAYEQYF.

This chain connects TRBV12-3 or TRBV12-4 to TRBJ2-7; TCRdb calls TRBD2, which cannot be checked without DNA. The CDR3 covers 15 residues. CDR3: CASRSREAGVHEQYF.

The chain employs TRBV6-6 and TRBJ1-1; the D call of TRBD1 rests on TCRdb alone, since no DNA is present to check it. The germline CDR1 and CDR2 sequences are MNHNY and SVGAGI (reference sequence). The CDR3 is 13 amino acids. CDR3 amino acids: CASSYSGTTEAFF.

The rearrangement uses TRBV5-1 and TRBJ2-2; TCRdb designates TRBD2, a call that cannot be tested without DNA. Germline assignment: CDR1 SGHRS and CDR2 YFSETQ. The CDR3 contains 15 residues. This chain's CDR3 is CASSLAVASGEELFF.